Listed below are T cell receptor beta chains from one sample, sequenced in a study of blood T cell repertoires in COVID-19. Generated by immunoSEQ multiplex PCR, the TCRdb table keeps only in-frame clones and is missing some. This sample has 280,000 or so clones, with around 90% found just once. Sample: PBMCs or T cells enriched from blood (not recorded which). The receptors originated from a woman aged 40 to 50 who had recovered from COVID-19. The CDR3 runs from the conserved cysteine through the conserved F or W. The D gene is left open where the match is weak. The size of a clone is reported for some rows only, either as once, few or many, or as a class for expanded clones.

cdr3_aa cdr3_nt d_call clone_size j_call v_call
CASSIPGNGYTF TGTGCCAGTAGTATCCCCGGGAACGGCTACACCTTC . . TRBJ1-2 TRBV19
CSASVGNRGGYTQYF TGCAGTGCTAGTGTGGGGAATAGGGGGGGTTATACGCAGTATTTT . . TRBJ2-3 TRBV20-1
CSVGLHSQETQYF TGCAGCGTGGGACTTCACTCCCAAGAGACCCAGTACTTC . . TRBJ2-5 TRBV29-1
CASSLGDGPRQGYTF TGCGCCAGCAGCTTGGGTGATGGGCCCCGACAAGGCTACACCTTC . . TRBJ1-2 TRBV5-1
CSVTTGAGETQYF TGCAGCGTTACCACAGGGGCGGGGGAGACCCAGTACTTC . . TRBJ2-5 TRBV29-1
CASKGTVTEAFF TGTGCCAGCAAGGGGACAGTCACTGAAGCTTTCTTT TRBD1 few TRBJ1-1 TRBV27
CASSQGFSQVYSPEAFF TGCGCCAGCAGCCAAGGTTTTTCGCAGGTTTATTCCCCTGAAGCTTTCTTT . . TRBJ1-1 TRBV4-3
CASSELDRESSGYTF TGTGCCAGCAGTGAATTGGACAGGGAGAGTTCGGGCTACACCTTC TRBD1 few TRBJ1-2 TRBV25-1
CATSKTSGRVVTGELFF TGTGCCACCAGCAAGACTAGCGGGAGGGTCGTCACCGGGGAGCTGTTTTTT TRBD2 . TRBJ2-2 TRBV15
CASSPTGLPNEKLFF TGTGCCAGCAGCCCTACAGGGTTGCCTAATGAAAAACTGTTTTTT . . TRBJ1-4 TRBV28
CASSPGLAGYNEQFF TGTGCCAGCAGCCCCGGACTAGCGGGGTACAATGAGCAGTTCTTC TRBD2 . TRBJ2-1 TRBV5-8
CAISEHRGGNQPQHF TGTGCCATCAGCGAGCACAGGGGCGGCAATCAGCCCCAGCATTTT TRBD1 few TRBJ1-5 TRBV10-3
CASSQVRGHEQYF TGTGCCAGCAGCCAAGTCAGGGGGCACGAGCAGTACTTC TRBD1 . TRBJ2-7 TRBV14
CASSLTGTGDYNEQFF TGTGCCAGCAGCTTAACCGGGACAGGGGACTACAATGAGCAGTTCTTC TRBD1 . TRBJ2-1 TRBV7-3
CASSLLLSGNTIYF TGTGCCAGCAGTTTACTTCTCTCTGGAAACACCATATATTTT . . TRBJ1-3 TRBV28
CSAEVGYTF TGCAGTGCCGAGGTCGGCTACACCTTC . . TRBJ1-2 TRBV20-1
CASRLSVGRTEDYTF TGTGCAAGTCGCTTAAGCGTCGGGAGGACCGAAGACTACACCTTC . . TRBJ1-2 TRBV12-2
CASSSTVSNQPQHF TGTGCCAGCAGCTCGACAGTTAGCAATCAGCCCCAGCATTTT . . TRBJ1-5 TRBV28
CASRSGTQETQYF TGTGCCAGCAGGAGCGGGACACAAGAGACCCAGTACTTC . few TRBJ2-5 TRBV12-3/TRBV12-4
CASSQEEEQYF TGCGCCAGCAGCCAAGAGGAGGAGCAGTACTTC . . TRBJ2-7 TRBV4-3
CASSFNYGYTF TGTGCCAGCAGCTTTAACTATGGCTACACCTTC . . TRBJ1-2 TRBV6-5
CASSETTGRREKLFF TGTGCCAGCAGTGAAACTACAGGGCGGAGGGAAAAACTGTTTTTT . once TRBJ1-4 TRBV2
CASSFLQNSYEQYF TGTGCCAGCAGCTTCCTACAGAACTCCTACGAGCAGTACTTC . . TRBJ2-7 TRBV7-9
CASRVAGGDQPQHF TGTGCCAGCAGAGTAGCAGGGGGAGATCAGCCCCAGCATTTT TRBD1 . TRBJ1-5 TRBV28
CASSDGWNSGRATDTQYF TGTGCCAGCAGTGATGGGTGGAATAGCGGGAGGGCCACAGATACGCAGTATTTT TRBD2 once TRBJ2-3 TRBV2
CASSTYRGSDQPQHF TGTGCCAGTAGTACCTACAGGGGGTCAGATCAGCCCCAGCATTTT TRBD1 . TRBJ1-5 TRBV19
CASSPSRGTGRNTIYF TGTGCCAGCTCACCATCCCGTGGGACTGGACGAAACACCATATATTTT . few TRBJ1-3 TRBV18
CATSDFAGMGNRELFF TGTGCCACCAGTGATTTCGCGGGGATGGGGAACCGGGAGCTGTTTTTT . . TRBJ2-2 TRBV24-1
CASSLTGGGQPQHF TGTGCCAGCTCTCTGACAGGGGGTGGTCAGCCCCAGCATTTT TRBD1 few TRBJ1-5 TRBV18
CASSPRQGGTILNTEAFF TGTGCCAGCAGTCCCCGACAGGGGGGTACCATATTGAACACTGAAGCTTTCTTT TRBD1 medium-sized TRBJ1-1 TRBV6-6
CAISEGNRIYEQYF TGTGCCATCAGTGAAGGTAACAGGATCTACGAGCAGTACTTC . . TRBJ2-7 TRBV10-3
CASSFRAGPNNEQFF TGCGCCAGCAGCTTCAGGGCTGGCCCTAACAATGAGCAGTTCTTC . once TRBJ2-1 TRBV5-1
CASRLQGDPEKLFF TGTGCCAGCAGATTACAGGGGGACCCTGAAAAACTGTTTTTT TRBD1 . TRBJ1-4 TRBV28
CASSLSLPGLAGDNEQFF TGTGCCAGCAGTTTATCGCTTCCGGGACTAGCGGGAGACAATGAGCAGTTCTTC TRBD2 once TRBJ2-1 TRBV27
CASKIAGKNIQYF TGTGCCAGCAAAATAGCGGGGAAAAACATTCAGTACTTC TRBD2 . TRBJ2-4 TRBV28
CASSLLAGEQYF TGTGCCAGCAGCTTATTGGCGGGGGAGCAGTACTTC . few TRBJ2-7 TRBV7-9
CAISAKFSGSSYNEQFF TGTGCCATCAGTGCTAAGTTTAGCGGGAGCTCCTACAATGAGCAGTTCTTC TRBD2 . TRBJ2-1 TRBV10-3
CASSFRDRDREQYF TGCGCCAGCAGCTTCCGGGACAGGGATCGCGAGCAGTACTTC TRBD1 . TRBJ2-7 TRBV5-1
CASGAGAEQFF TGTGCCAGCGGAGCGGGAGCTGAGCAGTTCTTC TRBD2 . TRBJ2-1 TRBV19
CASSLGAAGGRGEQFF TGTGCCAGCAGCTTAGGGGCGGCGGGAGGGAGAGGAGAGCAGTTCTTC TRBD2 . TRBJ2-1 TRBV7-2
CASPLGGQGAYEQYF TGTGCCAGCCCCTTGGGGGGACAGGGAGCCTACGAGCAGTACTTC TRBD1 . TRBJ2-7 TRBV7-2
CASRDRDRGYNSPLHF TGTGCCAGTAGGGACCGGGACAGGGGGTATAATTCACCCCTCCACTTT TRBD1 . TRBJ1-6 TRBV19
CASSYVQGAHTEAFF TGTGCCAGCAGTTACGTACAGGGGGCCCACACTGAAGCTTTCTTT TRBD1 . TRBJ1-1 TRBV6-5
CAISVNGESSGYTF TGTGCCATCAGTGTAAACGGGGAGTCTAGTGGCTACACCTTC . . TRBJ1-2 TRBV10-3
CASRRSQNNEQFF TGTGCCAGCAGACGGAGCCAAAACAATGAGCAGTTCTTC . . TRBJ2-1 TRBV2
CAISTGGSLNYGYTF TGTGCCATCTCAACAGGGGGCTCGCTGAACTATGGCTACACCTTC TRBD1 . TRBJ1-2 TRBV19
CASSLLGQGAGTEAFF TGTGCCAGCAGCTTATTAGGACAGGGGGCAGGGACTGAAGCTTTCTTT TRBD1 . TRBJ1-1 TRBV7-2
CASSPMTGNEQFF TGTGCCAGCAGCCCGATGACAGGAAATGAGCAGTTCTTC . . TRBJ2-1 TRBV9
CASRLRTATEAFF TGCGCCAGCAGACTTCGGACAGCCACTGAAGCTTTCTTT . many TRBJ1-1 TRBV5-1
CASSLPTESNSPLHF TGTGCCAGCAGCTTGCCGACAGAGTCCAATTCACCCCTCCACTTT . . TRBJ1-6 TRBV5-8
CASSFSTGNTEAFF TGCGCCAGCAGCTTTTCGACAGGGAACACTGAAGCTTTCTTT . . TRBJ1-1 TRBV5-1
CASSIGGQGYYGYTF TGTGCCAGTAGTATCGGGGGACAGGGGTACTATGGCTACACCTTC TRBD1 . TRBJ1-2 TRBV19
CASSHQGYEQYF TGTGCCAGCAGCCATCAGGGATACGAGCAGTACTTC . few TRBJ2-7 TRBV3-1/TRBV3-2
CASSLSGSLLAKNIQYF TGTGCCAGCAGCTTAAGCGGGTCGTTGCTAGCCAAAAACATTCAGTACTTC . . TRBJ2-4 TRBV7-2
CASSRQTNQPQHF TGTGCCAGCAGTCGACAGACTAATCAGCCCCAGCATTTT . . TRBJ1-5 TRBV2
CASSPGLAATDTQYF TGTGCCAGCAGCCCCGGACTAGCGGCCACAGATACGCAGTATTTT TRBD2 . TRBJ2-3 TRBV7-9
CASSPDLAGVGETQYF TGTGCCAGCAGCCCGGACTTAGCGGGAGTGGGGGAGACCCAGTACTTC TRBD2 . TRBJ2-5 TRBV5-4
CASSSPTGVNSPLHF TGTGCCAGCAGTTCCCCAACAGGGGTTAATTCACCCCTCCACTTT TRBD1 . TRBJ1-6 TRBV6-5
CASSRLEGASVDEQFF TGTGCCAGCAGCCGGCTAGAGGGGGCATCGGTAGATGAGCAGTTCTTC TRBD1 . TRBJ2-1 TRBV28
CASSPLGLAGVLVHEQYF TGTGCCAGCAGTCCCCTCGGACTAGCGGGAGTCTTAGTTCACGAGCAGTACTTC TRBD2 . TRBJ2-7 TRBV6-6